This T cell receptor beta chain derives from a study of control samples from healthy donors and cancer patients. TCRdb keeps only in-frame clones here, not all; method: immunoSEQ multiplex PCR. The repertoire holds some 140,000 clones, with 85% to 95% as singletons. Sequenced sample: PBMCs. This TCR was sampled from a man in his 60s with colorectal cancer.

The CDR3 loop reads CASSLGHLYNSPLHF. The CDR3 DNA follows: TGTGCCAGCAGTCTCGGACACCTCTATAATTCACCCCTCCACTTT. The chain recombines TRBV7-2 with TRBJ1-6; D may be TRBD1 (5 bases). The V and J ends lost 6 bases and 3 bases respectively, with 12 bases between them. The CDR3 totals 15 residues. Germline CDR1 SGHTA, CDR2 FQGNSA.